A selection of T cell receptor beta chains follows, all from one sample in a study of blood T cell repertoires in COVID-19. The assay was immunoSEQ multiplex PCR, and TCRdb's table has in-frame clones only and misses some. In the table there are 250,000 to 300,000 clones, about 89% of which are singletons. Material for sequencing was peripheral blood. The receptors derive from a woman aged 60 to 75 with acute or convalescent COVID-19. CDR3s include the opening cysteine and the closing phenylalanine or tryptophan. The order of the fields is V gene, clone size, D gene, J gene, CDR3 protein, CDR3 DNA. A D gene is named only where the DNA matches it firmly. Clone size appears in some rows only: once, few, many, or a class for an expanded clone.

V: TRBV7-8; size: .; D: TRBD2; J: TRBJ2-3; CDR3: CASRSGVPTDTQYF; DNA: TGTGCCAGCAGAAGCGGGGTGCCCACAGATACGCAGTATTTT
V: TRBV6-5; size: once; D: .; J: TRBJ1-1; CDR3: CASSLQGNTEAFF; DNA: TGTGCCAGCAGCCTACAGGGGAACACTGAAGCTTTCTTT
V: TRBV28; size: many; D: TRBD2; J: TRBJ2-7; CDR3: CASSFEGLAGLEQYF; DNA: TGTGCCAGCAGCTTCGAGGGACTAGCGGGACTCGAGCAGTACTTC
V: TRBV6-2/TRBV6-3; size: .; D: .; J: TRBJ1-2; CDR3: CASSFSGHLTSNYGYTF; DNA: TGTGCCAGCAGTTTTTCGGGACACCTGACCTCTAACTATGGCTACACCTTC
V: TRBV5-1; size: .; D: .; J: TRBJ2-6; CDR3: CASSLVMGANVLTF; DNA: TGCGCCAGCAGCTTGGTTATGGGGGCCAACGTCCTGACTTTC
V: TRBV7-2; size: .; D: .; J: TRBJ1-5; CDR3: CASSLSWYSNQPQHF; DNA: TGTGCCAGCAGCTTAAGCTGGTATAGCAATCAGCCCCAGCATTTT
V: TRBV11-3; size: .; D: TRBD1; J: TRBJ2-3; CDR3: CASSFGQGGEDTQYF; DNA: TGTGCCAGCAGCTTTGGACAGGGCGGAGAGGATACGCAGTATTTT
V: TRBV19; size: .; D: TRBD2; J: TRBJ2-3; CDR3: CASEGTSGVDTQYF; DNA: TGTGCCAGCGAAGGGACTAGCGGGGTTGATACGCAGTATTTT
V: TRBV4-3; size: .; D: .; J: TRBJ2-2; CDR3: CASSQDERAGELFF; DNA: TGCGCCAGCAGCCAAGATGAGAGGGCCGGGGAGCTGTTTTTT
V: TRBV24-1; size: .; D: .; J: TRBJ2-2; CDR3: CATSDDFTGELFF; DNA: TGTGCCACCAGTGATGACTTCACCGGGGAGCTGTTTTTT
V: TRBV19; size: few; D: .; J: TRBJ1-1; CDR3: CASKLPSNTEAFF; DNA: TGTGCCAGTAAACTCCCTTCGAACACTGAAGCTTTCTTT
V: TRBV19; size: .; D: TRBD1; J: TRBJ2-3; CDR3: CASSYTGGTDTQYF; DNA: TGTGCCAGTAGTTACACAGGGGGCACAGATACGCAGTATTTT
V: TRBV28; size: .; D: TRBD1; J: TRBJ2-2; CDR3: CATFSTDGTGDTGELFF; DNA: TGTGCCACCTTTAGTACCGACGGGACAGGCGACACCGGGGAGCTGTTTTTT
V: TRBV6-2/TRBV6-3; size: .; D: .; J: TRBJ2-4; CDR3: CASSYYAFPKNIQYF; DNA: TGTGCCAGCAGTTACTACGCGTTTCCCAAAAACATTCAGTACTTC
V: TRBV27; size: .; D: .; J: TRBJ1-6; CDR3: CASSLGGGSYNSPLHF; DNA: TGTGCCAGCAGTTTAGGGGGGGGGTCCTATAATTCACCCCTCCACTTT
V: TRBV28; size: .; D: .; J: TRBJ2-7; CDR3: CASDSASYEQYF; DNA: TGTGCCAGCGACAGCGCCTCGTACGAGCAGTACTTC
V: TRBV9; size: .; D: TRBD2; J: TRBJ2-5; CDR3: CASSVGLAEETQYF; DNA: TGTGCCAGCAGCGTCGGACTAGCGGAAGAGACCCAGTACTTC
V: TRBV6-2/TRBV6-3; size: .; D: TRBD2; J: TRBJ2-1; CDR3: CASSYRLAEIYNEQFF; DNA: TGTGCCAGCAGTTACCGACTAGCGGAGATCTACAATGAGCAGTTCTTC
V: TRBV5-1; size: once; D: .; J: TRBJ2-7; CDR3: CASSLELPGHYEQYF; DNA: TGCGCCAGCAGCCTGGAACTACCGGGACACTACGAGCAGTACTTC
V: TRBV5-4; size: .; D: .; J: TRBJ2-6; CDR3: CASSLVSSARSGANVLTF; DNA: TGTGCCAGCAGCTTGGTATCTAGCGCCCGCTCTGGGGCCAACGTCCTGACTTTC
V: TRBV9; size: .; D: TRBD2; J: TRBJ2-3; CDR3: CASSVAGGREGDTQYF; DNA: TGTGCCAGCAGCGTAGCAGGAGGACGGGAGGGAGATACGCAGTATTTT
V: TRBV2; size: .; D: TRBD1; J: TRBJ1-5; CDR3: CASSQSRDRVDQPQHF; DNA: TGTGCCAGCAGTCAGTCGAGGGACAGGGTCGACCAGCCCCAGCATTTT
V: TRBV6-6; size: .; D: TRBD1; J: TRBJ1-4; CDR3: CASRASGGASNEKLFF; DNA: TGTGCCAGCAGAGCTTCAGGGGGCGCGTCTAATGAAAAACTGTTTTTT
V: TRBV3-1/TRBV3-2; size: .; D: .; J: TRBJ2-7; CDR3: CASSQYLQGSYEQYF; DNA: TGTGCCAGCAGCCAATACCTACAGGGTTCCTACGAGCAGTACTTC
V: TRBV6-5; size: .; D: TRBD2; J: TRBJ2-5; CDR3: CASSYGTSGSRETQYF; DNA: TGTGCCAGCAGTTACGGGACTAGCGGGAGCAGAGAGACCCAGTACTTC
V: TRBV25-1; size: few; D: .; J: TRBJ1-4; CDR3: CASSKTGTEKLFF; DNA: TGTGCCAGCAGTAAAACAGGGACTGAAAAACTGTTTTTT
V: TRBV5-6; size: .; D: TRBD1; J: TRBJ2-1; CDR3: CASSFADRAYNEQFF; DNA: TGTGCCAGCAGCTTCGCGGACAGGGCATACAATGAGCAGTTCTTC
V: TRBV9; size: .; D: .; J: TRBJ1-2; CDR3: CASSVQGGGYGYTF; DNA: TGTGCCAGCAGCGTACAGGGCGGGGGCTATGGCTACACCTTC
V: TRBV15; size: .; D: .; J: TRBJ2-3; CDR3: CATTRGGVGTDTQYF; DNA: TGTGCCACCACCCGAGGCGGGGTTGGCACAGATACGCAGTATTTT